This is a list of T cell receptor beta chains from one sample in a study of T-cell reconstitution after alpha-beta-depleted transplantation in children. Each CDR3 protein gets one entry after TCRdb re-called the PCR reads with MiXCR. The data hold about 440,000 distinct CDR3 sequences, with roughly 43% observed a single time. Sequencing was performed on PBMCs, taken before TCRalphabeta/CD19-depleted stem cell transplant. These receptors all come from a girl aged 2-10 years with aplastic anemia, due to receive a stem cell transplant. CDR3s include the opening cysteine and the closing phenylalanine or tryptophan. D genes are given only for firm matches. Part of the rows lack a size; the others show once, few, many or a class for expanded clones.

d_call: TRBD2
v_call: TRBV15
clone_size: once
j_call: TRBJ2-3
cdr3_nt: TGTGCCACCAGCAGAAAGCGGGGGGCAGATACGCAGTATTTT
cdr3_aa: CATSRKRGADTQYF

d_call: -
v_call: TRBV5-1
clone_size: -
j_call: TRBJ2-7
cdr3_nt: TGCGCCAGCAGCTTGATGGGCGGCGGGAAGCCCTACGAGCAGTACTTC
cdr3_aa: CASSLMGGGKPYEQYF

d_call: TRBD2
v_call: TRBV7-9
clone_size: many
j_call: TRBJ2-5
cdr3_nt: TGTGCCAGCGGCGGGAGGAGTTTTGAGACCCAGTACTTC
cdr3_aa: CASGGRSFETQYF

d_call: TRBD2
v_call: TRBV19
clone_size: -
j_call: TRBJ2-3
cdr3_nt: TGTGCCAGTAGCCCCCTAGCGGGAGGGGGAGATACGCAGTATTTT
cdr3_aa: CASSPLAGGGDTQYF

d_call: -
v_call: TRBV19
clone_size: -
j_call: TRBJ1-5
cdr3_nt: TGTGCCAGTAGTATAGACGACAGACGATATCATCCCCAGCATTTT
cdr3_aa: CASSIDDRRYHPQHF

d_call: -
v_call: TRBV12-3/TRBV12-4
clone_size: -
j_call: TRBJ1-1
cdr3_nt: TGTGCCAGCAGTCCCGCGGGACGCAGCACTGAAGCTTTCTTT
cdr3_aa: CASSPAGRSTEAFF

d_call: -
v_call: TRBV3-1
clone_size: few
j_call: TRBJ2-2
cdr3_nt: TGTGCCAGCAGCCGGGCAGGCGGGGAGCTGTTTTTT
cdr3_aa: CASSRAGGELFF

d_call: -
v_call: TRBV18
clone_size: -
j_call: TRBJ1-2
cdr3_nt: TGTGCCAGCTCACCACCGGTGGGTTTGGTTGGCTACACCTTC
cdr3_aa: CASSPPVGLVGYTF

d_call: -
v_call: TRBV6-5
clone_size: few
j_call: TRBJ1-1
cdr3_nt: TGTGCGGCCAATAAGGTCACTGAAGCTTTCTTT
cdr3_aa: CAANKVTEAFF

d_call: -
v_call: TRBV7-6
clone_size: -
j_call: TRBJ2-7
cdr3_nt: TGTGCCAGCAGCTTAGAAGGACCGAGCTACGAGCAGTACTTC
cdr3_aa: CASSLEGPSYEQYF

d_call: -
v_call: TRBV28
clone_size: -
j_call: TRBJ2-7
cdr3_nt: TGTGCCAGCAGTTTCACGGAGGGTTTAAGGTACGAGCAGTACTTC
cdr3_aa: CASSFTEGLRYEQYF

d_call: -
v_call: TRBV7-3
clone_size: few
j_call: TRBJ2-7
cdr3_nt: TGTGCCAGCAGTCAGAGCGGAGGACCCTACGAGCAGTACTTC
cdr3_aa: CASSQSGGPYEQYF

d_call: -
v_call: TRBV6-5
clone_size: -
j_call: TRBJ1-4
cdr3_nt: TGTGCCAGCAGTTACCCGGTTTTAGTCACTAATGAAAAACTGTTTTTT
cdr3_aa: CASSYPVLVTNEKLFF

d_call: TRBD1
v_call: TRBV20-1
clone_size: once
j_call: TRBJ2-2
cdr3_nt: TGCAGTGCTGACAGGGATCGGAGCACCGGGGAGCTGTTTTTT
cdr3_aa: CSADRDRSTGELFF

d_call: -
v_call: TRBV20-1
clone_size: -
j_call: TRBJ2-5
cdr3_nt: TGCAGTGCGCCAGGTCGACAAGAGACCCAGTACTTC
cdr3_aa: CSAPGRQETQYF

d_call: -
v_call: TRBV29-1
clone_size: many
j_call: TRBJ1-3
cdr3_nt: TGCAGCGTTGAAGATGAGGACAAGGGCATATATTTT
cdr3_aa: CSVEDEDKGIYF

d_call: -
v_call: TRBV12-3/TRBV12-4
clone_size: few
j_call: TRBJ1-2
cdr3_nt: TGTGCCACCTCCTACGCTAGACGGTCCTATGGCTACACCTTC
cdr3_aa: CATSYARRSYGYTF

d_call: -
v_call: TRBV7-9
clone_size: few
j_call: TRBJ2-6
cdr3_nt: TGTGCCAGCAGCCGTGTTACAGGGTCCCCTGGGGCCAACGTCCTGACTTTC
cdr3_aa: CASSRVTGSPGANVLTF

d_call: TRBD1
v_call: TRBV5-6
clone_size: many
j_call: TRBJ2-7
cdr3_nt: TGTGCCAGCAGCTTGTGGGGACAGGGTACCTACGAGCAGTACTTC
cdr3_aa: CASSLWGQGTYEQYF

d_call: -
v_call: TRBV5-1
clone_size: once
j_call: TRBJ2-3
cdr3_nt: TGCGCCAGCAGCTTGGCCGGGACCGCCCCAGGGGATACGCAGTATTTT
cdr3_aa: CASSLAGTAPGDTQYF

d_call: -
v_call: TRBV20-1
clone_size: few
j_call: TRBJ2-2
cdr3_nt: TGCAGTGCTAGTCTGCCGGCCGGGGAGCTGTTTTTT
cdr3_aa: CSASLPAGELFF

d_call: -
v_call: TRBV5-5
clone_size: many
j_call: TRBJ2-3
cdr3_nt: TGTGCCAGCAGCTTTGAGCTAGCGACAGATACGCAGTATTTT
cdr3_aa: CASSFELATDTQYF

d_call: -
v_call: TRBV5-1
clone_size: many
j_call: TRBJ1-3
cdr3_nt: TGCGCCAGCAGCCGGGACAAATCTGGAAACACCATATATTTT
cdr3_aa: CASSRDKSGNTIYF

d_call: TRBD1
v_call: TRBV5-1
clone_size: -
j_call: TRBJ2-4
cdr3_nt: TGCGCCAGCAGCAAACAGGGGGCTGCGAACATTCAGTACTTC
cdr3_aa: CASSKQGAANIQYF

d_call: TRBD1
v_call: TRBV7-2
clone_size: -
j_call: TRBJ2-7
cdr3_nt: TGTGCCAGCAGCATTTCCGGGACAGGGAAATGGTACGAGCAGTACTTC
cdr3_aa: CASSISGTGKWYEQYF

d_call: -
v_call: TRBV5-1
clone_size: -
j_call: TRBJ2-2
cdr3_nt: TGCGCCAGCAGCTTGGAACGGGGGAACACCGGGGAGCTGTTTTTT
cdr3_aa: CASSLERGNTGELFF

d_call: -
v_call: TRBV9
clone_size: -
j_call: TRBJ1-2
cdr3_nt: TGTGCCAGCAGCACCGGGTCCTTCGCAAATTCTAACTATGGCTACACCTTC
cdr3_aa: CASSTGSFANSNYGYTF

d_call: -
v_call: TRBV30
clone_size: -
j_call: TRBJ1-1
cdr3_nt: TGTGCCTGGAGTGAGGGGCAGGTGAACACTGAAGCTTTCTTT
cdr3_aa: CAWSEGQVNTEAFF

d_call: -
v_call: TRBV7-3
clone_size: -
j_call: TRBJ2-4
cdr3_nt: TGTGCCAGCAGCTTAGGGAGCAGGGCGGCCAAAAACATTCAGTACTTC
cdr3_aa: CASSLGSRAAKNIQYF

d_call: TRBD1
v_call: TRBV11-1
clone_size: -
j_call: TRBJ1-2
cdr3_nt: TGTGCCAGCAGCTTATGGGGACAGGATGAAGCAAGGTACTATGGCTACCCCTTC
cdr3_aa: CASSLWGQDEARYYGYPF

d_call: TRBD1
v_call: TRBV6-5
clone_size: many
j_call: TRBJ1-1
cdr3_nt: TGTGCCAGCAGGAGGGGGCTAGTAGCTTTCTTT
cdr3_aa: CASRRGLVAFF

d_call: -
v_call: TRBV11-2
clone_size: once
j_call: TRBJ2-1
cdr3_nt: TGTGCCAGCAGCTTAGATTTGCTCAATGAGCAGTTCTTC
cdr3_aa: CASSLDLLNEQFF

d_call: TRBD1
v_call: TRBV18
clone_size: -
j_call: TRBJ2-5
cdr3_nt: TGTGCCAGCTCACCAGGAGGGACAGGGGCCGGGACCCAGTACTTC
cdr3_aa: CASSPGGTGAGTQYF

d_call: -
v_call: TRBV7-2
clone_size: -
j_call: TRBJ2-3
cdr3_nt: TGTGCCAGCAGCTTAGTGGGCAGGAGAAAAAACACAGATACGCAGTATTTT
cdr3_aa: CASSLVGRRKNTDTQYF

d_call: -
v_call: TRBV12-3/TRBV12-4
clone_size: -
j_call: TRBJ2-4
cdr3_nt: TGTGCCAGCAGTGCCTCGGCCAGGGTGGTCGCCAAAAACATTCAGTACTTC
cdr3_aa: CASSASARVVAKNIQYF

d_call: TRBD2
v_call: TRBV4-1
clone_size: -
j_call: TRBJ2-3
cdr3_nt: TGCGCCAGCAGCCAAGGGGCAGCGGGGGGGTTGCCAGATACGCAGTATTTT
cdr3_aa: CASSQGAAGGLPDTQYF

d_call: TRBD2
v_call: TRBV5-1
clone_size: -
j_call: TRBJ2-2
cdr3_nt: TGCGCCAGCGCCCGACCCGGACTAGCAGGCACCGGGGAGCTGTTTTTT
cdr3_aa: CASARPGLAGTGELFF

d_call: -
v_call: TRBV9
clone_size: few
j_call: TRBJ2-3
cdr3_nt: TGTGCCAGCAGCGTAGCTAAGGCCCCGGCCGATACGCAGTATTTT
cdr3_aa: CASSVAKAPADTQYF

d_call: -
v_call: TRBV7-2
clone_size: -
j_call: TRBJ2-2
cdr3_nt: TGTGCCAGCAGCTCGGACTTTCATGCCGGGGAGCTGTTTTTT
cdr3_aa: CASSSDFHAGELFF

d_call: -
v_call: TRBV18
clone_size: -
j_call: TRBJ2-1
cdr3_nt: TGTGCCAGCTCACCACTAGGACATGGCTCCTACAATGAGCAGTTCTTC
cdr3_aa: CASSPLGHGSYNEQFF

d_call: -
v_call: TRBV29-1
clone_size: few
j_call: TRBJ2-2
cdr3_nt: TGCAGCGTCGGGAGATACAGGACAGAGAACACCGGGGAGCTGTTTTTT
cdr3_aa: CSVGRYRTENTGELFF

d_call: TRBD1
v_call: TRBV30
clone_size: few
j_call: TRBJ2-2
cdr3_nt: TGTGCCTGGAGTGTATTCCTCGGGACAGGGCCCCCCGGGGAGCTGTTTTTT
cdr3_aa: CAWSVFLGTGPPGELFF

d_call: TRBD1
v_call: TRBV7-9
clone_size: many
j_call: TRBJ2-2
cdr3_nt: TGTGCCAGCCGAAACAGGGGAGCGTCCGCCGGGGAGCTGTTTTTT
cdr3_aa: CASRNRGASAGELFF

d_call: -
v_call: TRBV20-1
clone_size: many
j_call: TRBJ2-2
cdr3_nt: TGCAGTGCTAGTTTCGGAAATACCGGGGAGCTGTTTTTT
cdr3_aa: CSASFGNTGELFF

d_call: -
v_call: TRBV14
clone_size: many
j_call: TRBJ1-2
cdr3_nt: TGTGCCAGCAGCCCGGGGGGGGTGCCAATCTATGGCTACACCTTC
cdr3_aa: CASSPGGVPIYGYTF

d_call: -
v_call: TRBV3-1
clone_size: -
j_call: TRBJ2-7
cdr3_nt: TGTGCCAGCAGCCCCGGAACGCGGAACCTATACTTC
cdr3_aa: CASSPGTRNLYF

d_call: -
v_call: TRBV7-3
clone_size: -
j_call: TRBJ2-5
cdr3_nt: TGTGCCAGCAGCCCCGGGAGGGGGCCTGGGGAGACCCAGTACTTC
cdr3_aa: CASSPGRGPGETQYF

d_call: -
v_call: TRBV4-1
clone_size: -
j_call: TRBJ2-3
cdr3_nt: TGCGCCAGCAGCCAAGATCCTACTAGTCCGCAGTATTTT
cdr3_aa: CASSQDPTSPQYF

d_call: TRBD2
v_call: TRBV20-1
clone_size: -
j_call: TRBJ2-3
cdr3_nt: TGCAGTGCCCGGGGCGCTAGCGGGAGGTCAGATACGCAGTATTTT
cdr3_aa: CSARGASGRSDTQYF

d_call: TRBD1
v_call: TRBV10-2
clone_size: -
j_call: TRBJ2-7
cdr3_nt: TGCGCCAGTACGGGACAGGGTAACATCGAGCAGTACTTC
cdr3_aa: CASTGQGNIEQYF

d_call: -
v_call: TRBV24-1
clone_size: -
j_call: TRBJ2-3
cdr3_nt: TGTGCCACCAGTGAAGGGGCAGGTACGCAGTATTTT
cdr3_aa: CATSEGAGTQYF

d_call: TRBD2
v_call: TRBV5-1
clone_size: -
j_call: TRBJ2-3
cdr3_nt: TGCGCCAGCAGCTTGCCGCTAGCGGGGGCTAGCACAGATACGCAGTATTTT
cdr3_aa: CASSLPLAGASTDTQYF

d_call: TRBD1
v_call: TRBV9
clone_size: -
j_call: TRBJ2-2
cdr3_nt: TGTGCCAGCAGCGGGACAGGGAGGACCGGGGAGCTGTTTTTT
cdr3_aa: CASSGTGRTGELFF

d_call: -
v_call: TRBV6-1
clone_size: -
j_call: TRBJ2-3
cdr3_nt: TGTGCCAGCAGTGAGAGCCCGGACAGCACAGATACGCAGTATTTT
cdr3_aa: CASSESPDSTDTQYF